The source of this T cell receptor (beta chain) is a study of graft-versus-host responses after intestinal transplantation. Study-level points and caveats: Where graft-donor T cell macrochimerism was present, patients had high graft-versus-host to host-versus-graft clonal ratios in allografts.

CDR3 length: 15 residues. The V gene end was trimmed by 7 bases and the J gene end by 1 base; junction bases not matched to a gene: 5. In germline, CDR1 is LGHNT, CDR2 FRNRAP. Measured with immunoSEQ multiplex PCR; TCRdb has only the in-frame clones, and not every one. The sample includes about 110,000 clones, roughly 87% seen only once; the top ten take roughly 0.64%. A word on this clone: As yet, its antigen is unknown.

The input for sequencing was unstimulated CD4+ T cells sorted from spleen or lymph node cells, taken before transplant. The chain couples TRBV12-5 to TRBJ2-2, with 8 bases fitting TRBD2. The sequence was collected from a human donor who was the organ donor for an intestinal transplant. This chain's CDR3 is CASAAGGLNTGELFF. CDR3 bases: TGTGCTAGTGCGGCGGGGGGCTTGAACACCGGGGAGCTGTTTTTT.